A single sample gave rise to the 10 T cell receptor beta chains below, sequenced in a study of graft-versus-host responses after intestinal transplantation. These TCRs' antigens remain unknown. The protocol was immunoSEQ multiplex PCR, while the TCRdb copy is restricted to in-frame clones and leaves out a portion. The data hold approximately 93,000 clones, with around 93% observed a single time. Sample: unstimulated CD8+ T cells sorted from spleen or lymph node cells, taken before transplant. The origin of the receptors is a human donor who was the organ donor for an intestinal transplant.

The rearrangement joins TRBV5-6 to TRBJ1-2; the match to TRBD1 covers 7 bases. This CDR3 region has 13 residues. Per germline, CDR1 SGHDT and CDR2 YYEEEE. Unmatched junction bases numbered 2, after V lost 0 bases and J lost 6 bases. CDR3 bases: TGTGCCAGCAGCTTGGGGACAGGCGATGGCTACACCTTC. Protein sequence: CASSLGTGDGYTF.

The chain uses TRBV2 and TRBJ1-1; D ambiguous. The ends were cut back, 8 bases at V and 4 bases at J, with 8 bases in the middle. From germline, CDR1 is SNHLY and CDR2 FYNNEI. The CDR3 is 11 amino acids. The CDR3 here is CASPTVTEAFF. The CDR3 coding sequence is TGTGCCAGCCCCACTGTCACTGAAGCTTTCTTT. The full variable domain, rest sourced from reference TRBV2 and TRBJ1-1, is EPEVTQTPSHQVTQMGQEVILRCVPISNHLYFYWYRQILGQKVEFLVSFYNNEISEKSEIFDDQFSVERPDGSNFTLKIRSTKLEDSAMYFCASPTVTEAFFGQGTRLTVV.

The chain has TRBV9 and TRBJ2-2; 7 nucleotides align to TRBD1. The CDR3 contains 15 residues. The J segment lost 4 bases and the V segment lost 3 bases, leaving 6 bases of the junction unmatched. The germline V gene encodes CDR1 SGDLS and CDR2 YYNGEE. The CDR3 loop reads CASSARGQVTGELFF. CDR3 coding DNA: TGTGCCAGCAGCGCGAGAGGACAGGTCACCGGGGAGCTGTTTTTT.

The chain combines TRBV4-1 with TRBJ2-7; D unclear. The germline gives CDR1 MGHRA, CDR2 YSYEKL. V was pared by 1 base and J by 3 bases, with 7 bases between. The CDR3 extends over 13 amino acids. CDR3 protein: CASSQVQSYEQYF. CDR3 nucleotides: TGCGCCAGCAGCCAAGTACAGAGCTACGAGCAGTACTTC.

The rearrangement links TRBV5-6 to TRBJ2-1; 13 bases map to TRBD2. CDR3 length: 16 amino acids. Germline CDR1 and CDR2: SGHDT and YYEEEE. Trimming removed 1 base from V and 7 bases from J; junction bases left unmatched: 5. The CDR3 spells CASSLSGTSGINEQFF. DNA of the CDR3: TGTGCCAGCAGCTTGTCTGGGACTAGCGGGATTAATGAGCAGTTCTTC.

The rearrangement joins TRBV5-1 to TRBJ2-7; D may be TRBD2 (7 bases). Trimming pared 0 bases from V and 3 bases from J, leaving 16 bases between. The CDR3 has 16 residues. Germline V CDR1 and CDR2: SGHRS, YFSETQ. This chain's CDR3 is CASSLVVGGANYEQYF. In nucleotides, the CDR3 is TGCGCCAGCAGCTTGGTTGTTGGGGGGGCAAACTACGAGCAGTACTTC.

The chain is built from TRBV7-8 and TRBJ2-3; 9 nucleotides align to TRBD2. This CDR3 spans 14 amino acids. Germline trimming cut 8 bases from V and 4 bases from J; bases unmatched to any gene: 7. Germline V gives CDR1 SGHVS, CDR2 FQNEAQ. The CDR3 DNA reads TGTGCCAGCGATAGCGGGGGTAACTCAGATACGCAGTATTTT. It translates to CASDSGGNSDTQYF. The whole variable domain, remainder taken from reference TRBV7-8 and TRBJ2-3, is GAGVSQSPRYKVAKRGQDVALRCDPISGHVSLFWYQQALGQGPEFLTYFQNEAQLDKSGLPSDRFFAERPEGSVSTLKIQRTQQEDSAVYLCASDSGGNSDTQYFGPGTRLTVL.

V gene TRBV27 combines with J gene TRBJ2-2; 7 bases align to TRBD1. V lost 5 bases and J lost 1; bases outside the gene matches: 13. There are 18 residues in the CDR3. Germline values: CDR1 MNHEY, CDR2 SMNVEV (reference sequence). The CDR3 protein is CASSKLPGQSKNTGELFF. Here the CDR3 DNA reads TGTGCCAGCAGTAAACTCCCGGGACAGTCAAAGAACACCGGGGAGCTGTTTTTT.

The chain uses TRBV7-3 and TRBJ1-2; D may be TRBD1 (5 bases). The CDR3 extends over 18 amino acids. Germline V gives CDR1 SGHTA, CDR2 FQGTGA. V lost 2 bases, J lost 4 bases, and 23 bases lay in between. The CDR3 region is CASSLYPPTVYRAYGYTF. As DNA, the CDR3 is TGTGCCAGCAGCTTATACCCCCCGACAGTATATCGCGCCTATGGCTACACCTTC.

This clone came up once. The CDR3 is CASSPEAPDTQYF. The DNA of the CDR3 is TGTGCCAGCAGCCCAGAGGCCCCAGATACGCAGTATTTT. The chain uses TRBV7-6 and TRBJ2-3; D is unresolved. CDR3 length equals 13 residues. Deletions cut 5 bases from V and 4 bases from J, with 10 bases between. Germline V CDR1 and CDR2: SGHVS, FNYEAQ.